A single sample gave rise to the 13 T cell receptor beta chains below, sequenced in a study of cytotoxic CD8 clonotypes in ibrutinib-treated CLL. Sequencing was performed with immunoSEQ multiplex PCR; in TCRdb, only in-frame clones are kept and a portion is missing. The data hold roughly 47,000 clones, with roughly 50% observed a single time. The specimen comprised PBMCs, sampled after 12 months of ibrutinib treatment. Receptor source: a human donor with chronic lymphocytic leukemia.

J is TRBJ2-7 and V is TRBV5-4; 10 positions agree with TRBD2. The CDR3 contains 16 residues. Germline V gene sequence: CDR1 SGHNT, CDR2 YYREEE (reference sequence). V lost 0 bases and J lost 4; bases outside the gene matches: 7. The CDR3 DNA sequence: TGTGCCAGCAGCTTGGATTTAGCGGGAGGACCTTACGAGCAGTACTTC. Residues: CASSLDLAGGPYEQYF.

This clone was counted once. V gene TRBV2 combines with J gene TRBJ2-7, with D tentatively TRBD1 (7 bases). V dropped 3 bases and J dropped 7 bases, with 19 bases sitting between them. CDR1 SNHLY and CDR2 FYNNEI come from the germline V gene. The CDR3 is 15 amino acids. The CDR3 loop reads CASSERAGGLDEQYF. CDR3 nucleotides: TGTGCCAGCAGTGAGAGGGCAGGGGGGTTAGATGAGCAGTACTTC. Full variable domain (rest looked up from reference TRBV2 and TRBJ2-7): EPEVTQTPSHQVTQMGQEVILRCVPISNHLYFYWYRQILGQKVEFLVSFYNNEISEKSEIFDDQFSVERPDGSNFTLKIRSTKLEDSAMYFCASSERAGGLDEQYFGPGTRLTVT.

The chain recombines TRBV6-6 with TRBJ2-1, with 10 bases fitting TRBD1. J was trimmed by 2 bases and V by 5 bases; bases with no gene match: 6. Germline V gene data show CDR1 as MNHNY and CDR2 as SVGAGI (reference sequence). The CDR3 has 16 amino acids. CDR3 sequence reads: CASSTDRGPTYNEQFF. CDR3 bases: TGTGCCAGCAGTACTGACAGGGGGCCCACCTACAATGAGCAGTTCTTC.

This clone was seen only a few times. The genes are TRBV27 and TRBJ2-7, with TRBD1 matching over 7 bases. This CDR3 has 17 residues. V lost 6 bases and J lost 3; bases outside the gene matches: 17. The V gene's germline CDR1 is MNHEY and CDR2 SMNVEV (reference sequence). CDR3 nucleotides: TGTGCCAGCAGCAAACCCTCTCCGGGACAGACCGACTACGAGCAGTACTTC. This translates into CASSKPSPGQTDYEQYF.

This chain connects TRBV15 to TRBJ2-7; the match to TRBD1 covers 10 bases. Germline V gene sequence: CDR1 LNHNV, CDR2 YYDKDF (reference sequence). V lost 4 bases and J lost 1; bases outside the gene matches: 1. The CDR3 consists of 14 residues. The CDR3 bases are TGTGCCACCAGCACGGGACAGGGGTCCTACGAGCAGTACTTC. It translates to CATSTGQGSYEQYF.

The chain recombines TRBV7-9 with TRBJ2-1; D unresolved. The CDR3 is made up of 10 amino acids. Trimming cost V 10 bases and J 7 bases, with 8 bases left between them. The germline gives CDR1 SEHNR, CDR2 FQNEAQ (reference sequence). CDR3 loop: CATTENEQFF. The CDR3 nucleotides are TGTGCCACTACGGAGAATGAGCAGTTCTTC.

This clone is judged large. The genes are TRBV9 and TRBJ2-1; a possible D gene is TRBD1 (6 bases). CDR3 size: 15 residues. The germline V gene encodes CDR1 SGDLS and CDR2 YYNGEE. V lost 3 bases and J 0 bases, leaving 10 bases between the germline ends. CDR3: CASSAQGNSYNEQFF. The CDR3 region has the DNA TGTGCCAGCAGCGCCCAGGGGAACTCCTACAATGAGCAGTTCTTC.

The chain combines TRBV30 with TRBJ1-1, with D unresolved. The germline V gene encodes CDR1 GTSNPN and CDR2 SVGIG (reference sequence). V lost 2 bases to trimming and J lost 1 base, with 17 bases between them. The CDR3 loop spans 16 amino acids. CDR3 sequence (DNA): TGTGCCTGGAGTAAGCGTGTCGTGCTGAAGAACACTGAAGCTTTCTTT. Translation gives CAWSKRVVLKNTEAFF.

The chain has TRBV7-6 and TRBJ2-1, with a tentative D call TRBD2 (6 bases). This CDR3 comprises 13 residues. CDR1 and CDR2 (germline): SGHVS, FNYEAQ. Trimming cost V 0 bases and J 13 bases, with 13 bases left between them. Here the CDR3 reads CASSLALGGRQFF. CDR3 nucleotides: TGTGCCAGCAGCTTAGCGCTGGGGGGAAGACAGTTCTTC.

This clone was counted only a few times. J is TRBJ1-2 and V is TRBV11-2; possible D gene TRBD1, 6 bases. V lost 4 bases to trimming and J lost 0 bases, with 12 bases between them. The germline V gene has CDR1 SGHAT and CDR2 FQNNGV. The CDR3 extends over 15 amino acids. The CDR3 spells CASSSVGQPNYGYTF. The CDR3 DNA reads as TGTGCCAGCAGCTCGGTAGGACAGCCTAACTATGGCTACACCTTC.

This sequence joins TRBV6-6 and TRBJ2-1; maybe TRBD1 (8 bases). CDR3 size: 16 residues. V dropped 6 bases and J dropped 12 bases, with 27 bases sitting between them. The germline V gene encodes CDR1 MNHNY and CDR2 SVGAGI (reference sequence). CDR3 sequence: CASRPTQGAGEAGQFF. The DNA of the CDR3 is TGTGCCAGCAGACCTACCCAGGGGGCGGGAGAAGCTGGGCAGTTCTTC.

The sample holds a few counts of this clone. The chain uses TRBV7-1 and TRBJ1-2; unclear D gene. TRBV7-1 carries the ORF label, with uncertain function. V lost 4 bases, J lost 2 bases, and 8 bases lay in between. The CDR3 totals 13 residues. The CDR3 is CASSLDGNYGYTF. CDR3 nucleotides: TGTGCCAGCAGCTTAGACGGGAACTATGGCTACACCTTC.

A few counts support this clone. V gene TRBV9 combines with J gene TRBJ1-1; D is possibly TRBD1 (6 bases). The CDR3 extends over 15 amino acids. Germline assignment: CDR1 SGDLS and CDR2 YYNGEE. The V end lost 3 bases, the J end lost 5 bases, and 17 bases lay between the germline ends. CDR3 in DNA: TGTGCCAGCAGCGGCGGTGGGGGCTCGGATACTGAAGCTTTCTTT. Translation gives CASSGGGGSDTEAFF.